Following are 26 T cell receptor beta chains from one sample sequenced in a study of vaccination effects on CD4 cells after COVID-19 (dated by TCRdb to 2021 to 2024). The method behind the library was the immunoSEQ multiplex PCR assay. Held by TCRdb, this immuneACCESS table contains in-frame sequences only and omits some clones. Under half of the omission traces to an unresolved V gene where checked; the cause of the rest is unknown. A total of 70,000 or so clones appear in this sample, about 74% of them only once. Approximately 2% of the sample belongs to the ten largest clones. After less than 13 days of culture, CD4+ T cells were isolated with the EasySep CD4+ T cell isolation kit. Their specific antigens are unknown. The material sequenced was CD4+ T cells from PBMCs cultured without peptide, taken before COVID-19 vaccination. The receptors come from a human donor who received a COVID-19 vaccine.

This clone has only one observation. CDR3 region: CASSVGASGGGTDTQYF. CDR3 nucleotide sequence: TGTGCCAGCAGCGTAGGCGCTAGCGGGGGGGGCACAGATACGCAGTATTTT. V gene TRBV7-2 combines with J gene TRBJ2-3; 12 positions agree with TRBD2. V lost 5 bases to trimming and J lost 1 base; unmatched junction nucleotides: 7. The CDR3 totals 17 residues. The germline V gene encodes CDR1 SGHTA and CDR2 FQGNSA.

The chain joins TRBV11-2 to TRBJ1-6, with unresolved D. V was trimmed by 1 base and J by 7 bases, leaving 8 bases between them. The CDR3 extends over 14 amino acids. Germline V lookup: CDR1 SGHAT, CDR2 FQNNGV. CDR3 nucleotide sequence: TGTGCCAGCAGCTTAGTCACAGCGAATTCACCCCTCCACTTT. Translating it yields CASSLVTANSPLHF. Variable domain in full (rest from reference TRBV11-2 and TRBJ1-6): EAGVAQSPRYKIIEKRQSVAFWCNPISGHATLYWYQQILGQGPKLLIQFQNNGVVDDSQLPKDRFSAERLKGVDSTLKIQPAKLEDSAVYLCASSLVTANSPLHFGNGTRLTVT.

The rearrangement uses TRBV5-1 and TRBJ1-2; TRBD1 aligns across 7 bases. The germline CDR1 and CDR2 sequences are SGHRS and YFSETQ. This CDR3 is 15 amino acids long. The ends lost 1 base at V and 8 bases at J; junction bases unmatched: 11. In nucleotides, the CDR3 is TGCGCCAGCAGCTTGATGTCGGGACAGTCCTCGGGCTACACCTTC. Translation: CASSLMSGQSSGYTF.

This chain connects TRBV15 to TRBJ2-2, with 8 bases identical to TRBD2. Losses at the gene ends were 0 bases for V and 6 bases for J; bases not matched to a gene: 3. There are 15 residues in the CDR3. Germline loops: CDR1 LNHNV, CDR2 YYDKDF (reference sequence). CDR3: CATSRDPAGAGELFF. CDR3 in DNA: TGTGCCACCAGCAGAGATCCAGCGGGGGCCGGGGAGCTGTTTTTT.

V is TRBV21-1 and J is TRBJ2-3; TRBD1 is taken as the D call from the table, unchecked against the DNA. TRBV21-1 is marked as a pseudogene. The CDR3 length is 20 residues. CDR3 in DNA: TGTGCCAGCAGCAAAGCGCTTTCCGGGGACAGGGATTATATAGTGGATACGCAGTATTTT. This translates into CASSKALSGDRDYIVDTQYF.

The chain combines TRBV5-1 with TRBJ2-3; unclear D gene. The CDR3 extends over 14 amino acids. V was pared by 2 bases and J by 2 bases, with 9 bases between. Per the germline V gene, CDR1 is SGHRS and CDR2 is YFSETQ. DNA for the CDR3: TGCGCCAGCAGCTTTGACTTTCACACAGATACGCAGTATTTT. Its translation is CASSFDFHTDTQYF.

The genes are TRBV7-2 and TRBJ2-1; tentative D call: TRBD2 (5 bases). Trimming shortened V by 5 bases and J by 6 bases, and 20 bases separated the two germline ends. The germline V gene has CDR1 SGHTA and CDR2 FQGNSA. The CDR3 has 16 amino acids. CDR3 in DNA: TGTGCCAGCAGCCCGATAACTAGGTCTTCCGCCAATGAGCAGTTCTTC. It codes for CASSPITRSSANEQFF.

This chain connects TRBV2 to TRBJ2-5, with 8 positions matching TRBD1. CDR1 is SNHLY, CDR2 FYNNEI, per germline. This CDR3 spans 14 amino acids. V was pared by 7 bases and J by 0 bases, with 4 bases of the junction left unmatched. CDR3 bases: TGTGCCAGCAAACGGGACAGGAACCAAGAGACCCAGTACTTC. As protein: CASKRDRNQETQYF.

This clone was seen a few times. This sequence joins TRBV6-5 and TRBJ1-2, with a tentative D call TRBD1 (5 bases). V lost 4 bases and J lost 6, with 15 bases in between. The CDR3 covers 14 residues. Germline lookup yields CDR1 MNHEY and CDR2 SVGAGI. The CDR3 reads CASSSGEFHDGYTF. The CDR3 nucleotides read TGTGCCAGCAGTTCGGGGGAGTTTCACGATGGCTACACCTTC.

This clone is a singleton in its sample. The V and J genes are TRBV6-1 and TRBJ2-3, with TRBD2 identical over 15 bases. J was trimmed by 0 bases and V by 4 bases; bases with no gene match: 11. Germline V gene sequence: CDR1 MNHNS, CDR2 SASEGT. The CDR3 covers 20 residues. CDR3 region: CASSGSGLAGGFTSTDTQYF. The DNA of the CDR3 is TGTGCCAGCAGTGGGTCGGGACTAGCGGGGGGATTTACGAGCACAGATACGCAGTATTTT.

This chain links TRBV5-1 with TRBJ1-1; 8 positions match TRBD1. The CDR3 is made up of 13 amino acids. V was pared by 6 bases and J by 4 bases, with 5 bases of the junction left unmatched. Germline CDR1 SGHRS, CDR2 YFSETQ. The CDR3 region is CASNRGGGTEAFF. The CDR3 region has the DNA TGCGCCAGCAACAGGGGGGGAGGCACTGAAGCTTTCTTT.

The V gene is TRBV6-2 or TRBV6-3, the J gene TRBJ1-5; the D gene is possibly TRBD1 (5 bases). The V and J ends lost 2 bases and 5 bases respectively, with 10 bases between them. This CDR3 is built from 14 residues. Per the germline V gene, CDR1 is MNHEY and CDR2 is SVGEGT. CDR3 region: CASSYAEGYQPQHF. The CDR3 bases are TGTGCCAGCAGTTACGCGGAGGGGTATCAGCCCCAGCATTTT.

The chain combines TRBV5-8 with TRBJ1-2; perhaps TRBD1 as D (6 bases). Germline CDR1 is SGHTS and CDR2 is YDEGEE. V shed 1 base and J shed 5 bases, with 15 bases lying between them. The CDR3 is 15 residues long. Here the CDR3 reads CASSLLYRARYGYTF. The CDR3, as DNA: TGTGCCAGCAGCTTGTTGTACAGGGCGAGGTATGGCTACACCTTC.

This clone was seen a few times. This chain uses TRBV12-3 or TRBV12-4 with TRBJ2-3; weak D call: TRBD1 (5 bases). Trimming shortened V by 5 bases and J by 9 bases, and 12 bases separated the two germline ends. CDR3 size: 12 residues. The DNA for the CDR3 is TGTGCCAGCAGTGTACTACAGGAGACGCAGTATTTT. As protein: CASSVLQETQYF.

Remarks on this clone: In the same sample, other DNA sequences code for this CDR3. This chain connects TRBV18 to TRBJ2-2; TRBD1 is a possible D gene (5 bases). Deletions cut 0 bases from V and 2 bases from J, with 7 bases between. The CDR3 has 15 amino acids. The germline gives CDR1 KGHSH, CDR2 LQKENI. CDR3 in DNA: TGTGCCAGCTCACCACCGGACAAAAACACCGGGGAGCTGTTTTTT. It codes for CASSPPDKNTGELFF.

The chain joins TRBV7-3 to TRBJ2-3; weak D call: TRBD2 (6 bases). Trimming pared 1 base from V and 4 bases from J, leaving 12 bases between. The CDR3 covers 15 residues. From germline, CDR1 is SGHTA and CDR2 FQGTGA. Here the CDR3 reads CASSLKRGGSDTQYF. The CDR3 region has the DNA TGTGCCAGCAGCTTAAAAAGGGGAGGATCAGATACGCAGTATTTT.

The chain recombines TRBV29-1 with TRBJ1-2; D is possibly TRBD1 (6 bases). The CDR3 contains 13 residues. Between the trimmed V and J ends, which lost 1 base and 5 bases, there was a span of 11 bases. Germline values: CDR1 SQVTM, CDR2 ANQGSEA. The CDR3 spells CSVEGPGEYGYTF. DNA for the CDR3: TGCAGCGTTGAAGGTCCAGGGGAGTATGGCTACACCTTC.

CDR3 protein: CSVLIAGTDTQYF. Here the CDR3 DNA reads TGCAGCGTTCTAATAGCGGGCACAGATACGCAGTATTTT. J is TRBJ2-3 and V is TRBV29-1; the D gene is possibly TRBD2 (6 bases). V lost 5 bases and J lost 1, with 10 bases in between. Germline lookup yields CDR1 SQVTM and CDR2 ANQGSEA. This CDR3 comprises 13 residues.

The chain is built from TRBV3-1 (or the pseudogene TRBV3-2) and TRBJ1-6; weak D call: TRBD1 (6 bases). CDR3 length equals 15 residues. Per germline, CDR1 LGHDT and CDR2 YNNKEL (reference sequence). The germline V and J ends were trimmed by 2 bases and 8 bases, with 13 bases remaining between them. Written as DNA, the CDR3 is TGTGCCAGCAGCCAACCAGGGGCACAAGATTCACCCCTCCACTTT. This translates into CASSQPGAQDSPLHF.

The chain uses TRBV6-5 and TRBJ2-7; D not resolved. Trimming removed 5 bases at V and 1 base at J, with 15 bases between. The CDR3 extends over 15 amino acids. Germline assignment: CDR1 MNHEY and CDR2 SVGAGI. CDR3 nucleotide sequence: TGTGCCAGCAGTACGACCCTCGCAGGTTCCTACGAGCAGTACGTC. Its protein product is CASSTTLAGSYEQYV.

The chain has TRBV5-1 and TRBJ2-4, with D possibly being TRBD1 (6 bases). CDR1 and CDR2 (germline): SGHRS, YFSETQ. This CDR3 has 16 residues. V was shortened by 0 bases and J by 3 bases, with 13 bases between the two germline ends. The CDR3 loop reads CASSLGAQGVKNIQYF. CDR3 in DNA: TGCGCCAGCAGCTTGGGGGCACAGGGAGTCAAAAACATTCAGTACTTC.

CDR3 in DNA: TGTGCCAGCAGCGCCGGTATGAGGGGCACTGAAGCTTTCTTT. Protein sequence: CASSAGMRGTEAFF. The rearrangement links TRBV9 to TRBJ1-1; D is perhaps TRBD1 (5 bases). This CDR3 comprises 14 residues. Trimming removed 3 bases from V and 4 bases from J, with 13 bases in between. CDR1 and CDR2 (germline): SGDLS, YYNGEE. Based on the CDR3 plus reference TRBV9 and TRBJ1-1, the full variable domain is DSGVTQTPKHLITATGQRVTLRCSPRSGDLSVYWYQQSLDQGLQFLIQYYNGEERAKGNILERFSAQQFPDLHSELNLSSLELGDSALYFCASSAGMRGTEAFFGQGTRLTVV.

CDR3 residues: CALTGRQTDTQYF. CDR3 DNA sequence: TGTGCCCTTACAGGGCGGCAAACAGATACGCAGTATTTT. This chain joins TRBV7-9 and TRBJ2-3; possibly TRBD1 for D (6 bases). Trimming took 11 bases from V and 3 from J, leaving 15 bases between them. The CDR3 totals 13 residues. Germline lookup yields CDR1 SEHNR and CDR2 FQNEAQ (reference sequence).

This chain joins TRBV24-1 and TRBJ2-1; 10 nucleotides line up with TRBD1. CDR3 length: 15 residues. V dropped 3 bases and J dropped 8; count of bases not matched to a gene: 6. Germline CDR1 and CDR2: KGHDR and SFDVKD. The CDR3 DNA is TGTGCCACCAGTGATAAGGACAGGGGGAGAGATGAGCAGTTCTTC. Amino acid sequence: CATSDKDRGRDEQFF.

The CDR3 region is CASSQDSFYIQYF. The CDR3, as DNA: TGCGCCAGCAGCCAAGATAGCTTTTACATTCAGTACTTC. The chain combines TRBV4-1 with TRBJ2-4; D gene uncertain. This CDR3 contains 13 residues. V was pared by 0 bases and J by 8 bases, with 8 bases between. Looked up from germline, CDR1 is MGHRA and CDR2 is YSYEKL.

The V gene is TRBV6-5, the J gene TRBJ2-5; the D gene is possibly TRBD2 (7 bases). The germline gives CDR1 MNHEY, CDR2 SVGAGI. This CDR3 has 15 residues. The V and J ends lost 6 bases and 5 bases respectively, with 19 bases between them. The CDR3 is CASSGHGGLGETQYF. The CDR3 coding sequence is TGTGCCAGCAGCGGACACGGGGGGCTTGGGGAGACCCAGTACTTC.